Sequencing of this TCR beta chain was carried out in a study of control samples from healthy donors and cancer patients. The length of the CDR3 is 14 residues. Trimming cost V 4 bases and J 1 base; bases outside gene matches: 4. Germline CDR1 and CDR2: SGHRS and YFSETQ. The assay was immunoSEQ multiplex PCR, and TCRdb's table has in-frame clones only and misses some. This repertoire shows around 100,000 clones, 85% to 90% found once; its top ten account for under 20%. The chain recombines TRBV5-1 with TRBJ1-1; TRBD1 matches 7 bases. This TCR came from a man in his fifties or sixties with lung cancer. The sample taken for sequencing was PBMCs. CDR3: CASSRDSSNTEAFF. In DNA, the CDR3 is TGCGCCAGCAGCCGGGACAGTTCGAACACTGAAGCTTTCTTT.